This T cell receptor (beta chain) was sequenced in a study of cytomegalovirus exposure and HLA in healthy donors. Study background: Assignment to the Caucasian-associated ancestry cluster applied to more than 75% of the 300 to 500 genotyped donors.

Study observations and caveats: Researchers reportedly found TCR beta sequences accurately predicted most subjects' HLA-A and HLA-B alleles. Reportedly, cytomegalovirus status was diagnosed with high sensitivity and specificity. A later analysis linked a missense DCLRE1C variant to TCR beta V- and J-gene trimming.

Primers: 60 Vbeta forward and 13 Jbeta reverse. This table comes from immunoSEQ multiplex PCR, and its TCRdb copy is limited to in-frame clones, with some not included. The data contain around 160,000 clones, 80% to 85% of them singletons. Germline V lookup: CDR1 PRHDT, CDR2 FYEKMQ (reference sequence). V dropped 3 bases and J dropped 6 bases, with 8 bases sitting between them. The CDR3 is made up of 13 amino acids. With respect to this clone: Its antigen is not identified.

The sequence was collected from a human donor in good health. The chain joins TRBV13 to TRBJ2-2, with no clear D. The sample was PBMCs. CDR3 sequence: CASSFGGPGELFF. DNA of the CDR3: TGTGCCAGCAGCTTTGGCGGCCCCGGGGAGCTGTTTTTT.